These T cell receptor beta chains were read from a single sample in a study of cytomegalovirus exposure and HLA in healthy donors. The data were produced by immunoSEQ multiplex PCR, yet TCRdb's version contains in-frame clones alone and is incomplete. The sample holds roughly 130,000 clones, roughly 78% seen once. The sample consisted of PBMCs. The source is a man aged 25 to 40 in good health and CMV-seronegative. Both conserved end residues are part of each CDR3. D genes are given only for firm matches.

TRBD1	.	TRBV28	15	CASSTAVTGVYEQYF
.	TRBJ2-3	TRBV5-4	14	CASSTEMGTDTQYF
TRBD2	TRBJ2-1	TRBV5-6	16	CASSLRTSGSYNEQFF
.	TRBJ1-2	TRBV28	14	CASSFEQGRHGYTF
TRBD2	TRBJ2-1	TRBV5-6	16	CASSFGTSGSNNEQFF
.	TRBJ1-2	TRBV4-2	16	CASSQDLWGTNYGYPF
TRBD2	TRBJ2-1	TRBV5-3	18	CARSCPGTSGRDYNEQFF
.	TRBJ1-1	TRBV9	14	CASSVDRAGAEAFF
TRBD1	TRBJ1-5	TRBV27	15	CASSLSGQGSQPQHF
TRBD2	TRBJ2-5	TRBV9	15	CASSLGLAGQETQYF
.	TRBJ2-5	TRBV28	12	CASSPLGGTQYF
.	TRBJ2-3	TRBV7-9	13	CASSDTSTDTQYF
TRBD2	TRBJ2-7	TRBV19	14	CASSIAGGSYEQYF
TRBD1	TRBJ1-3	TRBV15	16	CATSWDREFSGNTIYF
.	TRBJ2-1	TRBV7-3	14	CASRPSGDYNEQFF
TRBD1	TRBJ2-2	TRBV18	16	CASSPNWTGGTGELFF